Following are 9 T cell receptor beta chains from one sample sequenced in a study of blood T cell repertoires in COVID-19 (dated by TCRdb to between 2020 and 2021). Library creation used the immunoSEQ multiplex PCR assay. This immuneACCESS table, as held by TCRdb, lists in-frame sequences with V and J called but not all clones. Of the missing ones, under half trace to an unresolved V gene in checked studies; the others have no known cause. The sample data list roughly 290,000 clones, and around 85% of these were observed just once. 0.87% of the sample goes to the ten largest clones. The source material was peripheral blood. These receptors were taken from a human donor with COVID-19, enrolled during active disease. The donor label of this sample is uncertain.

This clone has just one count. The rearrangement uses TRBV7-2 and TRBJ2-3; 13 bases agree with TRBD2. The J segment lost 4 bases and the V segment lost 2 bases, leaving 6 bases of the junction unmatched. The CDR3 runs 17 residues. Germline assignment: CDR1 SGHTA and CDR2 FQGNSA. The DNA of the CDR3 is TGTGCCAGCAGCTTATGGAGGGGGACTAGCGGGGCAGATACGCAGTATTTT. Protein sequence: CASSLWRGTSGADTQYF.

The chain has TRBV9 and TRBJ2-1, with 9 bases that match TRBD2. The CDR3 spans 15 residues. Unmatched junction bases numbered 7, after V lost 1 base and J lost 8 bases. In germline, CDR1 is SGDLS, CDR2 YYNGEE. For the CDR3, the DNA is TGTGCCAGCAGCGTAATCGCGGGAGGGAGTGATGAGCAGTTCTTC. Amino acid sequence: CASSVIAGGSDEQFF.

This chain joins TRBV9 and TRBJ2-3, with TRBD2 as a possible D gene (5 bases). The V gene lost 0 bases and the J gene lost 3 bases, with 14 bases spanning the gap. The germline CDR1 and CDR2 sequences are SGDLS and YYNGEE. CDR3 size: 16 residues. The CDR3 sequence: CASSVATGFYTDTQYF. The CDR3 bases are TGTGCCAGCAGCGTAGCTACGGGGTTTTATACAGATACGCAGTATTTT.

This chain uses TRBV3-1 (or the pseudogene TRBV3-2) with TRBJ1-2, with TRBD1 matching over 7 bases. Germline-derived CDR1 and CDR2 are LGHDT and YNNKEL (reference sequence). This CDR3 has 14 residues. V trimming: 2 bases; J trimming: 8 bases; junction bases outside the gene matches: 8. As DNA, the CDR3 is TGTGCCAGCAGCCAATGGGCAGGGGGAGGAGGCTACACCTTC. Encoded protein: CASSQWAGGGGYTF.

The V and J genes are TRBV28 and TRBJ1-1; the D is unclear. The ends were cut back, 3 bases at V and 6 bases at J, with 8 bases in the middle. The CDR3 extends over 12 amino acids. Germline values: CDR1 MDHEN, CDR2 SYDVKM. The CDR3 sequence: CASSFGQAEAFF. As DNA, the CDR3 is TGTGCCAGCAGTTTTGGGCAGGCTGAAGCTTTCTTT. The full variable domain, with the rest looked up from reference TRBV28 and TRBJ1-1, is DVKVTQSSRYLVKRTGEKVFLECVQDMDHENMFWYRQDPGLGLRLIYFSYDVKMKEKGDIPEGYSVSREKKERFSLILESASTNQTSMYLCASSFGQAEAFFGQGTRLTVV.

The CDR3 region has the DNA TGTGCCAGCAGCAAAGTCAGAGGGTTCGGGGAGCTGTTTTTT. Protein sequence: CASSKVRGFGELFF. The V gene is TRBV21-1, the J gene TRBJ2-2; the table's D gene call, TRBD2, was not cross checked with the DNA. TRBV21-1 is a documented pseudogene. The CDR3 runs 14 residues.

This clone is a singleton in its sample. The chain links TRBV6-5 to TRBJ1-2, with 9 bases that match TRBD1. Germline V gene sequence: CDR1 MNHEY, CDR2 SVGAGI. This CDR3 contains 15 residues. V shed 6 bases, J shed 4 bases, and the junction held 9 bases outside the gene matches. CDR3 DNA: TGTGCCAGCAGACTCCGGGACAGGGCTACCTATGGCTACACCTTC. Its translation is CASRLRDRATYGYTF.

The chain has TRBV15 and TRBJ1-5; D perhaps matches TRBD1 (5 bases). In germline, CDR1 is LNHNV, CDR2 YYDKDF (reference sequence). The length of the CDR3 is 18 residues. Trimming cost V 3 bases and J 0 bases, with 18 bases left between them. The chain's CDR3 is CATSRGKGEGDSNQPQHF. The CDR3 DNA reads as TGTGCCACCAGCAGGGGCAAAGGGGAAGGGGATAGCAATCAGCCCCAGCATTTT.

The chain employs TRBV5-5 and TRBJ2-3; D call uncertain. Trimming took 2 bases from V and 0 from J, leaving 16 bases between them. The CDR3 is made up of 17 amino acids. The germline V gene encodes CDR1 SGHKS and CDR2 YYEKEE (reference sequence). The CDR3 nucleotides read TGTGCCAGCAGCTTCCTTGCGAGTGGTCCCAGCACAGATACGCAGTATTTT. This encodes CASSFLASGPSTDTQYF. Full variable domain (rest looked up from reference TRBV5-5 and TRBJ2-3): DAGVTQSPTHLIKTRGQQVTLRCSPISGHKSVSWYQQVLGQGPQFIFQYYEKEERGRGNFPDRFSARQFPNYSSELNVNALLLGDSALYLCASSFLASGPSTDTQYFGPGTRLTVL.